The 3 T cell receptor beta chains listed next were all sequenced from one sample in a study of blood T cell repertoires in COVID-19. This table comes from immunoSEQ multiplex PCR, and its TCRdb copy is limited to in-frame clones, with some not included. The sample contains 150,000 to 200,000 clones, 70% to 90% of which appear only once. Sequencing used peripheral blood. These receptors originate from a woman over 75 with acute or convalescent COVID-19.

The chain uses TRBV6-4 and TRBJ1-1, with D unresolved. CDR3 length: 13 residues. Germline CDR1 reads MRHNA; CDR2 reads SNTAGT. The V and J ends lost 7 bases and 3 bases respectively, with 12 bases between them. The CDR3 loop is CASKLQEDTEAFF. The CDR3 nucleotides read TGTGCCAGCAAACTGCAAGAGGACACTGAAGCTTTCTTT.

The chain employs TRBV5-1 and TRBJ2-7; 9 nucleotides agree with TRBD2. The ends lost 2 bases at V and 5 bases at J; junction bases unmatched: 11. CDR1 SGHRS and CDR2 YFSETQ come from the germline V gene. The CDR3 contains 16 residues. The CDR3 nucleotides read TGCGCCAGCAGCTTACAGGTGGCGGGGGGGCCGGACGAGCAGTACTTC. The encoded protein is CASSLQVAGGPDEQYF.

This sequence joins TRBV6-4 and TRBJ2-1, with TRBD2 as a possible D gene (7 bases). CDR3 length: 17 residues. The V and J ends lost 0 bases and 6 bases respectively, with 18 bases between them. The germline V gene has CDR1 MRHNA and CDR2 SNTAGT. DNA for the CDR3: TGTGCCAGCAGTGACTCGGGAACTGGAGGGGGGGTCAATGAGCAGTTCTTC. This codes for CASSDSGTGGGVNEQFF.